This TCR delta chain was documented in a study of γδ T cells in repeated Plasmodium falciparum infection. Germline V gene lookup returns CDR1 GEAIGNYY and CDR2 EKD. Trimming cost V 1 base and J 4 bases, with 15 bases left between them. CDR3 size: 15 residues. Bulk repertoires came from Vgamma9/Vdelta2+ or Vdelta2-negative gammadelta T cells flow-sorted from PBMC. TCRdb re-identified clones in the multiplex PCR reads via CATT. The repertoire holds approximately 50,000 delta-chain clones, with approximately 2% as singletons. A few counts support this clone. TCRdb assigns this DNA the protein of a much larger clone, which departs from its translation at residue 7; this likely reflects a read error, and the protein shown comes from translating the DNA.

Specimen: gamma-delta T cells from blood. The clonotype was recovered from a pool of human donors (malaria-infected and uninfected, not separated). The chain employs TRDV2 and TRDJ1; D is undetermined. Germline matching of the DNA provided the J gene here, since TCRdb leaves it blank. The CDR3 loop is CACDTLMGGSDKLIF. The CDR3 coding sequence is TGTGCCTGTGACACACTTATGGGAGGAAGCGATAAACTCATCTTT.